There are a few counts of the clone carrying this T cell receptor (beta chain). Germline CDR1 is MDHEN and CDR2 is SYDVKM. The ends lost 5 bases at V and 1 base at J; junction bases unmatched: 11. The CDR3 is made up of 17 amino acids. This record belongs to a study of blood T cell repertoires in COVID-19. Study at large: Samples representing acute and convalescent COVID-19 were sourced from the United States, Italy and Spain. Sources were T cells, B-cell-depleted T cells, or PBMCs; the material itself was cDNA or gDNA.

Clones were sequenced by immunoSEQ multiplex PCR, and TCRdb holds only the in-frame ones, with some missing. The sample yields some 96,000 clones, just over 85% seen once. The receptor was derived from a human donor in a cohort sampled during active COVID-19. Material for sequencing was peripheral blood. The chain recombines TRBV28 with TRBJ2-7; 10 bases fit TRBD1. Here the CDR3 reads CASSGGQGILSSYEQYF. The CDR3 DNA follows: TGTGCCAGCAGTGGGGGACAGGGGATTCTTTCATCCTACGAGCAGTACTTC. Full variable domain (missing parts from reference TRBV28 and TRBJ2-7): DVKVTQSSRYLVKRTGEKVFLECVQDMDHENMFWYRQDPGLGLRLIYFSYDVKMKEKGDIPEGYSVSREKKERFSLILESASTNQTSMYLCASSGGQGILSSYEQYFGPGTRLTVT.